The 23 T cell receptor beta chains below all came from one sample that was sequenced in a study of blood T cell repertoires in COVID-19. The assay was immunoSEQ multiplex PCR, and TCRdb's table has in-frame clones only and misses some. The repertoire has roughly 100,000 clones, over 75% of them found once; the top ten carry 20% to 25%. Specimen: peripheral blood. The origin of the receptors is a man between 65 and 85 years old with active or convalescent COVID-19.

The J gene is TRBJ1-3, the V gene TRBV4-1; no clear D. Germline CDR1 MGHRA, CDR2 YSYEKL. Trimming pared 0 bases from V and 3 bases from J, leaving 9 bases between. The CDR3 contains 15 residues. CDR3 loop: CASSQDWGGGNTIYF. The CDR3 coding sequence is TGCGCCAGCAGCCAAGACTGGGGAGGTGGAAACACCATATATTTT.

This chain connects TRBV11-3 to TRBJ2-5; maybe TRBD1 (5 bases). The CDR3 has 14 amino acids. The germline CDR1 and CDR2 sequences are SGHNT and YENEEA. V gave up 5 bases and J gave up 8 bases, with 18 bases separating them. The DNA of the CDR3 is TGTGCCAGCAGCGTTTCAGGGTATCGAGGCACCCAGTACTTC. Encoded protein: CASSVSGYRGTQYF.

This clone was found once. The rearrangement links TRBV27 to TRBJ1-4, with 10 bases lining up with TRBD1. After removal of 5 bases from V and 7 bases from J, the junction contained 13 bases not matched to a gene. The CDR3 loop spans 17 amino acids. Germline CDR1 MNHEY, CDR2 SMNVEV (reference sequence). The CDR3 protein is CASSPSPGTGAGEKLFF. The CDR3 region has the DNA TGTGCCAGCAGTCCAAGTCCCGGGACAGGGGCCGGTGAAAAACTGTTTTTT.

In regard to this clone: At the DNA level, this CDR3 is encoded by other sequences in the same sample as well. The chain couples TRBV6-1 to TRBJ2-7, with a possible D match to TRBD2 (5 bases). The CDR3 loop spans 14 amino acids. V lost 0 bases and J lost 1, with 7 bases in between. Per the germline V gene, CDR1 is MNHNS and CDR2 is SASEGT. CDR3 residues: CASSEAGGSYEQYF. In nucleotides, the CDR3 is TGTGCCAGCAGTGAAGCCGGCGGGTCCTACGAGCAGTACTTC.

The gene calls are TRBV4-2 and TRBJ2-1, with a tentative D call TRBD1 (5 bases). The ends were cut back, 4 bases at V and 0 bases at J, with 13 bases in the middle. Per the germline V gene, CDR1 is LGHNA and CDR2 is YNFKEQ. The CDR3 contains 16 residues. CDR3: CASSRRGKGSYNEQFF. CDR3 sequence (DNA): TGTGCCAGCAGCCGAAGGGGTAAAGGCTCCTACAATGAGCAGTTCTTC.

This chain links TRBV15 with TRBJ1-5, with TRBD1 as a possible D gene (5 bases). The CDR3 runs 16 residues. Germline V gives CDR1 LNHNV, CDR2 YYDKDF (reference sequence). The germline V and J ends were trimmed by 6 bases and 0 bases, with 15 bases remaining between them. The CDR3 region is CATRRTGEYSNQPQHF. The CDR3 DNA reads as TGTGCCACCAGAAGGACGGGGGAGTATAGCAATCAGCCCCAGCATTTT.

This sequence joins TRBV4-2 and TRBJ1-5; D possibly corresponds to TRBD1 (5 bases). From germline, CDR1 is LGHNA and CDR2 YNFKEQ. The ends were cut back, 6 bases at V and 1 base at J, with 13 bases in the middle. The CDR3 contains 15 residues. In DNA, the CDR3 is TGTGCCAGCAGGGGGGGGTTTGAGAGCAATCAGCCCCAGCATTTT. Protein: CASRGGFESNQPQHF.

This clone was counted once. The chain joins TRBV5-1 to TRBJ2-1; D possibly corresponds to TRBD2 (6 bases). From germline, CDR1 is SGHRS and CDR2 YFSETQ. V lost 6 bases and J 6 bases, leaving 19 bases between the germline ends. The CDR3 length is 15 residues. CDR3 bases: TGCGCCAGCATGGAGGGGTATACATCTTTCAATGAGCAGTTCTTC. Amino acid sequence: CASMEGYTSFNEQFF.

V usage is TRBV6-4 and J usage is TRBJ1-2; 8 bases fit TRBD1. Trimming at V came to 5 bases and at J to 4 bases, leaving 3 bases not matched to a gene. Germline values: CDR1 MRHNA, CDR2 SNTAGT. The length of the CDR3 is 13 residues. Here the CDR3 DNA reads TGTGCCAGCAGTAATACAGGGGGCTATGGCTACACCTTC. This gives the protein CASSNTGGYGYTF.

The chain combines TRBV10-2 with TRBJ2-7; weak D call: TRBD1 (6 bases). CDR3 length equals 14 residues. The germline V gene has CDR1 WSHSY and CDR2 SAAADI. V was clipped by 3 bases and J by 3 bases, with 12 bases between them. CDR3 sequence: CASSDPADSYEQYF. DNA for the CDR3: TGCGCCAGCAGTGACCCCGCGGACAGCTACGAGCAGTACTTC.

This sequence joins TRBV19 and TRBJ2-1, with TRBD2 matching 11 bases. CDR1 is LNHDA, CDR2 SQIVND, per germline (reference sequence). With V trimmed by 4 bases and J by 4 bases, 3 bases remained unmatched. The CDR3 covers 15 residues. The CDR3 coding sequence is TGTGCCAGTAGTAGACTAGCGGGACAGTACAATGAGCAGTTCTTC. This sequence encodes CASSRLAGQYNEQFF.

The CDR3 sequence: CASSLEREFNEKLFF. CDR3 coding DNA: TGTGCCAGCAGCTTAGAGAGGGAGTTTAATGAAAAACTGTTTTTT. The V call is TRBV7-8, the J call TRBJ1-4; D not resolved. CDR1 and CDR2 from the germline V gene are SGHVS and FQNEAQ. The CDR3 consists of 15 residues. Trimming shortened V by 1 base and J by 4 bases, and 10 bases separated the two germline ends.

V is TRBV3-1 (or the pseudogene TRBV3-2) and J is TRBJ2-1, with D maybe TRBD2 (6 bases). The CDR3 totals 13 residues. V lost 6 bases to trimming and J lost 6 bases, with 12 bases between them. Per germline, CDR1 LGHDT and CDR2 YNNKEL (reference sequence). The DNA of the CDR3 is TGTGCCAGCAGGGACTACCTAACCAATGAGCAGTTCTTC. Encoded protein: CASRDYLTNEQFF.

This clone turned up a few times. The V and J genes are TRBV19 and TRBJ1-2; 7 nucleotides align to TRBD1. Germline V gives CDR1 LNHDA, CDR2 SQIVND (reference sequence). Losses at the gene ends were 6 bases for V and 0 bases for J; bases not matched to a gene: 13. The CDR3 contains 17 residues. DNA for the CDR3: TGTGCCAGTAGATCAGGGGGAGTCGGAGGAGCTAACTATGGCTACACCTTC. It yields the protein CASRSGGVGGANYGYTF.

The V call is TRBV28, the J call TRBJ2-3; 9 bases are a match to TRBD2. This CDR3 has 16 residues. CDR1 and CDR2 from the germline V gene are MDHEN and SYDVKM. V was pared by 3 bases and J by 2 bases, with 6 bases of the junction left unmatched. The CDR3 DNA is TGTGCCAGCAGTTTTCGTAGCGGGAGAAACACAGATACGCAGTATTTT. It yields the protein CASSFRSGRNTDTQYF.

The chain couples TRBV5-8 to TRBJ1-1; no firm D call. Germline V gene data show CDR1 as SGHTS and CDR2 as YDEGEE. This CDR3 has 13 residues. V lost 1 base and J 0 bases, leaving 4 bases between the germline ends. This CDR3 is CASSLYLNTEAFF. The CDR3, as DNA: TGTGCCAGCAGCTTGTACTTGAACACTGAAGCTTTCTTT. Supplemented by reference TRBV5-8 and TRBJ1-1, the full variable domain reads EAGVTQSPTHLIKTRGQQATLRCSPISGHTSVYWYQQALGLGLQFLLWYDEGEERNRGNFPPRFSGRQFPNYSSELNVNALELEDSALYLCASSLYLNTEAFFGQGTRLTVV.

The chain is built from TRBV11-2 and TRBJ1-5; D not resolved. The CDR3 loop spans 15 amino acids. Trimming left V 1 base short and J 1 base short, with 8 bases between. Germline CDR1 is SGHAT and CDR2 is FQNNGV. The CDR3 coding sequence is TGTGCCAGCAGCTTAGGAGGAGAAAGCAATCAGCCCCAGCATTTT. It codes for CASSLGGESNQPQHF.

The rearrangement joins TRBV11-2 to TRBJ1-1; D may be TRBD1 (6 bases). CDR3 length equals 13 residues. CDR1 is SGHAT and CDR2 is FQNNGV in the germline V gene. Trimming pared 6 bases from V and 4 bases from J, leaving 12 bases between. CDR3 sequence reads: CASSQGIATEAFF. The CDR3 bases are TGTGCCAGCAGTCAGGGGATTGCCACTGAAGCTTTCTTT.

The rearrangement uses TRBV7-3 and TRBJ2-3; D is possibly TRBD2 (5 bases). V was shortened by 4 bases and J by 6 bases, with 14 bases between the two germline ends. Germline CDR1 and CDR2: SGHTA and FQGTGA. This CDR3 spans 14 amino acids. The CDR3 sequence: CASSSGLTGDTQYF. For the CDR3, the DNA is TGTGCCAGCAGCTCCGGACTCACTGGCGATACGCAGTATTTT.

This clone was seen a few times. The genes are TRBV3-1 (or the pseudogene TRBV3-2) and TRBJ1-1; D call uncertain. The germline V gene has CDR1 LGHDT and CDR2 YNNKEL (reference sequence). Trimming pared 4 bases from V and 1 base from J, leaving 13 bases between. CDR3 length: 15 residues. CDR3 sequence (DNA): TGTGCCAGCAGCCTGCTAGCCATAGCGAACACTGAAGCTTTCTTT. The encoded protein is CASSLLAIANTEAFF.

The gene calls are TRBV5-6 and TRBJ1-5; D remains ambiguous. This CDR3 has 15 amino acids. The V gene lost 4 bases and the J gene lost 0 bases, with 11 bases spanning the gap. Germline V gene data show CDR1 as SGHDT and CDR2 as YYEEEE. The CDR3: CASSDSLNSNQPQHF. DNA for the CDR3: TGTGCCAGCAGCGACTCACTAAATAGCAATCAGCCCCAGCATTTT.

The chain joins TRBV5-1 to TRBJ2-2; D perhaps matches TRBD2 (6 bases). V was pared by 0 bases and J by 3 bases, with 9 bases between. CDR3 length: 15 residues. Germline loops: CDR1 SGHRS, CDR2 YFSETQ. This CDR3 is CASSLGREDTGELFF. In nucleotides, the CDR3 is TGCGCCAGCAGCTTGGGTAGGGAGGACACCGGGGAGCTGTTTTTT.

The chain employs TRBV6-5 and TRBJ2-2; the D gene is possibly TRBD2 (6 bases). Deletions cut 8 bases from V and 3 bases from J, with 10 bases between. CDR3 length: 13 amino acids. Germline V gene sequence: CDR1 MNHEY, CDR2 SVGAGI. The CDR3 loop is CASGTLDTGELFF. The CDR3, as DNA: TGTGCCAGCGGGACTCTTGACACCGGGGAGCTGTTTTTT.